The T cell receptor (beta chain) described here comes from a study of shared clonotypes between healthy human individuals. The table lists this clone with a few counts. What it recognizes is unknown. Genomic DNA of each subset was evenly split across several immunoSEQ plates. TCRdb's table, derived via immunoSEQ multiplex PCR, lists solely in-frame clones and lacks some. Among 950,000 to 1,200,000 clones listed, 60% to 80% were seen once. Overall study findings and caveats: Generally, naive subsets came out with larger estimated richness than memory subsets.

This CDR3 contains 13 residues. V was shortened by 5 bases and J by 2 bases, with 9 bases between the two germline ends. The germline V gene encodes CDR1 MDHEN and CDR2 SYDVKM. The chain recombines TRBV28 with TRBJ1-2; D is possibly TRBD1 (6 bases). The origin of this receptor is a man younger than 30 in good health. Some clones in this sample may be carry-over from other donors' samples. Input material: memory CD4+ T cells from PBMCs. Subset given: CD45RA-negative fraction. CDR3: CASSRQENYGYTF. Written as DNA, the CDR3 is TGTGCCAGCAGTCGACAGGAGAACTATGGCTACACCTTC.